Here is one T cell receptor (beta chain) with its context. Its cognate antigen is unknown. This entry comes from a study of T cell responses to AZD1222 COVID-19 vaccine. Study at large: Pooled in the analysis were second doses at about 4 or about 12 weeks. Study outcomes and limitations: There were repertoire samples only from the period after the peak T cell response.

Profiled with immunoSEQ multiplex PCR; TCRdb holds only in-frame clones, not every one. The data show 85,000 to 110,000 clones, 90% seen once. CDR1 and CDR2 (germline): MNHEY, SMNVEV (reference sequence). This CDR3 region has 16 residues. Trimming shortened V by 5 bases and J by 0 bases, and 11 bases separated the two germline ends. Sequences were derived from peripheral blood, sampled on day 0 of AZD1222 vaccination. This clonotype was obtained from an adult in good health. The chain carries TRBV27 and TRBJ1-6; D perhaps matches TRBD1 (6 bases). The CDR3 region is CASSLGGASYNSPLHF. The CDR3 DNA reads as TGTGCCAGCAGTCTAGGGGGGGCCTCCTATAATTCACCCCTCCACTTT.